This is a list of T cell receptor beta chains from one sample in a study of blood T cell repertoires in COVID-19. The protocol was immunoSEQ multiplex PCR, while the TCRdb copy is restricted to in-frame clones and leaves out a portion. The sample lists about 82,000 clones; approximately 78% were seen once. Sequenced sample: peripheral blood. These TCRs come from a man aged 55 to 70 with COVID-19, enrolled during active disease. Both conserved end residues are part of each CDR3. Some rows have no size entry. The others give once, few or many, or a class for an expanded clone.

J,size,V,CDR3
TRBJ1-1,.,TRBV5-6,CASSLRQGRYTEAFF
TRBJ1-1,.,TRBV9,CASSVEAGTEAFF
TRBJ1-5,.,TRBV19,CASSIEGSPNQPQHF
TRBJ2-5,.,TRBV6-6,CASSSRGLETQYF
TRBJ2-7,few,TRBV5-1,CASSLEGRAFEQYF
TRBJ1-3,.,TRBV7-6,CASSSQVGQGANTIYF
TRBJ1-4,few,TRBV2,CASRGTMGEKLFF
TRBJ2-1,once,TRBV12-3/TRBV12-4,CASSYRENEQFF
TRBJ2-5,few,TRBV24-1,CATSDPRDRGGETQYF
TRBJ1-1,.,TRBV15,CATSRVEGWTEAFF